A selection of T cell receptor beta chains follows, all from one sample in a study of blood T cell repertoires in COVID-19. The protocol was immunoSEQ multiplex PCR, while the TCRdb copy is restricted to in-frame clones and leaves out a portion. The table shows 55,000 to 85,000 clones, with around 79% occurring only once. The sequencing sample was made of peripheral blood. The receptors stem from a man aged 55 to 70 with active or convalescent COVID-19. The CDR3 runs from the conserved cysteine through the conserved F or W. D genes are given only for firm matches. Clone sizes are given selectively: once, few, many, or a class where the clone is expanded.

CDR3nt,CDR3aa,d_gene,j_gene,v_gene,abundance
TGCAGCGTTGAAGGACAGGGGATTCACTATGGCTACACCTTC,CSVEGQGIHYGYTF,TRBD1,TRBJ1-2,TRBV29-1,once
TGTGCCACCAGCAGAGGGCGGCAGGGGGCGGGCGAGACCCAGTACTTC,CATSRGRQGAGETQYF,TRBD1,TRBJ2-5,TRBV15,once
TGTGCCAGCAGTTTACCCCCAGGGTCAGGAAACACCATATATTTT,CASSLPPGSGNTIYF,-,TRBJ1-3,TRBV28,once
TGTGCCAGCAGCCCCTTAGTCCTAGCGGGGGCTACAGATACGCAGTATTTT,CASSPLVLAGATDTQYF,TRBD2,TRBJ2-3,TRBV7-8,-
TGTGCCAGCAGCGTAGGGTTAGCGGGGTTGGTAAACATTCAGTACTTC,CASSVGLAGLVNIQYF,TRBD2,TRBJ2-4,TRBV9,once
TGTGCCAGCAGTCACGACAAGGCTGAAGCTTTCTTT,CASSHDKAEAFF,-,TRBJ1-1,TRBV6-5,-
TGTGCCAGCAGCGGAGGGACACTACAAGAGACCCAGTACTTC,CASSGGTLQETQYF,-,TRBJ2-5,TRBV9,-
TGTGCCAGCAGCTTATACCCTAGGGAGACCCAGTACTTC,CASSLYPRETQYF,-,TRBJ2-5,TRBV7-9,-
TGCAGTGCTAGAGATTCCCCTGGACAGTTCTTT,CSARDSPGQFF,-,TRBJ1-1,TRBV20-1,many
TGTGCCAGCAGCCTTATGAATCAGCCCCAGCATTTT,CASSLMNQPQHF,-,TRBJ1-5,TRBV28,-
TGTGCCAGCAGCTACGACTTAGCGGGGGCATCCAATGAGCAGTTCTTC,CASSYDLAGASNEQFF,TRBD2,TRBJ2-1,TRBV5-4,-
TGTGCCAGCAGCTTAGGGGCAGAGATGGACACTGAAGCTTTCTTT,CASSLGAEMDTEAFF,-,TRBJ1-1,TRBV11-3,-
TGTGCCAGCAGTTTGACAGGCCCCCCTAACTATGGCTACACCTTC,CASSLTGPPNYGYTF,-,TRBJ1-2,TRBV6-5,once
TGTGCCAGCTCGGGACAGTCGAATTCACCCCTCCACTTT,CASSGQSNSPLHF,TRBD1,TRBJ1-6,TRBV18,once
TGTGCCTGGAGCCCAGACACAGATACGCAGTATTTT,CAWSPDTDTQYF,-,TRBJ2-3,TRBV30,-
TGCGCCAGCAGCAGACTAGCCGAATACTCCTACGAGCAGTACTTC,CASSRLAEYSYEQYF,TRBD2,TRBJ2-7,TRBV4-1,-
TGTGCCAGCAGTACGGGACAACGCAATCAGCCCCAGCATTTT,CASSTGQRNQPQHF,-,TRBJ1-5,TRBV6-5,-
TGTGCCAGCAGCGTCTTGCAGCGGGGGGGCACAGATACGCAGTATTTT,CASSVLQRGGTDTQYF,TRBD2,TRBJ2-3,TRBV2,-
TGTGCCAGCAGCTTCTCTGGGGCCAACGTCCTGACTTTC,CASSFSGANVLTF,-,TRBJ2-6,TRBV12-3/TRBV12-4,-
TGTGCCAGCAGCTTAGTTGTAGCGGGGGGTTACAATGAGCAGTTCTTC,CASSLVVAGGYNEQFF,TRBD2,TRBJ2-1,TRBV11-3,-
TGTGCCAGCAGCTCGTTATCCGGGACAGGGACCTACGAGCAGTACTTC,CASSSLSGTGTYEQYF,TRBD1,TRBJ2-7,TRBV7-6,-
TGTGCCAGTACCTTCGGACAGGGAAATCAGCCCCAGCATTTT,CASTFGQGNQPQHF,TRBD1,TRBJ1-5,TRBV19,-
TGTGCCAGCTCACCGGGGACAGGCAATGAGCAGTTCTTC,CASSPGTGNEQFF,TRBD1,TRBJ2-1,TRBV18,-
TGTGCCAGCAGTTACTCAACAGGGGCCATGAACACTGAAGCTTTCTTT,CASSYSTGAMNTEAFF,TRBD1,TRBJ1-1,TRBV6-5,-
TGCGCCAGCAGCTCCTTTGGGGGGAGCTCCTACGAGCAGTACTTC,CASSSFGGSSYEQYF,-,TRBJ2-7,TRBV5-1,-
TGTGCCAGCAGCCGGGTGAGACAGGGTCTATATAGCAATCAGCCCCAGCATTTT,CASSRVRQGLYSNQPQHF,TRBD1,TRBJ1-5,TRBV2,-
TGTGCCAGCAGCAAAACTGATGGACAGGGGCAGCCCCAGCATTTT,CASSKTDGQGQPQHF,TRBD1,TRBJ1-5,TRBV5-8,few
TGTGCCAGCACCCTGACTAGCGGGGTTATCGATGAGCAGTTCTTC,CASTLTSGVIDEQFF,TRBD2,TRBJ2-1,TRBV28,-
TGTGCTAGTGACCCGGGACAGCGTACTGAAGCTTTCTTT,CASDPGQRTEAFF,TRBD1,TRBJ1-1,TRBV12-5,-
TGTGCCAGCAGGAGCGGGGGGTGGAACACCGGGGAGCTGTTTTTT,CASRSGGWNTGELFF,TRBD2,TRBJ2-2,TRBV2,-
TGTGCCAGCAGCTCGACAGTTAACTATGGCTACACCTTC,CASSSTVNYGYTF,-,TRBJ1-2,TRBV7-2,-
TGCGCCAGCAGCTTGGTAGGACAGCCCAATGAAGCTTTCTTT,CASSLVGQPNEAFF,-,TRBJ1-1,TRBV5-1,-
TGTGCCAGCAGCCAGGTGCAGGGGTACCAGCCCCAGCATTTT,CASSQVQGYQPQHF,-,TRBJ1-5,TRBV14,-
TGCGCCAGCAGCCAAGTAAGGGTGCGGGTTATCGGGGAGCTGTTTTTT,CASSQVRVRVIGELFF,-,TRBJ2-2,TRBV4-1,-
TGCGCCAGCAGCCCACAGCAGGACGGGGGGCAGCCCCAGCATTTT,CASSPQQDGGQPQHF,-,TRBJ1-5,TRBV4-1,-
TGTGCCAGTAGTTCCCCGAGTGGACTTGACAATCAGCCCCAGCATTTT,CASSSPSGLDNQPQHF,-,TRBJ1-5,TRBV19,-
TGTGCCAGCAGTGTCATCCGGTACGAGCAGTACTTC,CASSVIRYEQYF,-,TRBJ2-7,TRBV2,-